This record looks at one T cell receptor beta chain sequence and its context. Antigen unknown. These data are taken from a study of T cell repertoires in cytomegalovirus infection. TCRdb reprocessed the reads via MiXCR and lists one record per CDR3 protein. The table has under 850,000 distinct CDR3 sequences, roughly 33% seen once; the top ten hold 15% to 20%. This receptor was taken from a human donor in good health (CMV status not recorded). Some clones in this sample may be carry-over from other donors' samples. Source: cultured PBMCs, taken from culture after CMV antigen stimulation.

The CDR3 here is CASSQRGGTDTQYF. For the CDR3, the DNA is TGCGCCAGCAGCCAAAGGGGAGGCACAGATACGCAGTATTTT. This chain uses TRBV4-1 with TRBJ2-3; D assignment may be TRBD1 or TRBD2 (5 bases each). Germline loops: CDR1 MGHRA, CDR2 YSYEKL. The CDR3 consists of 14 residues. With 2 bases removed from V and 1 base from J, the gap between germline ends came to 7 bases.